This T cell receptor (beta chain) was sequenced during a study of blood T cell repertoires in COVID-19. Study information: Samples came from the United States, Italy and Spain, spanning acute and convalescent COVID-19.

In the original workflow: Reference gene primers were amplified, and this amplification served to estimate nucleated cell counts. Assay: immunoSEQ multiplex PCR; the TCRdb copy retains only in-frame clones and omits some. V and J calls and clone size are as listed in that table; D and trimming were resolved from the DNA. Among over 65,000 clones listed, over 80% were seen once. The clonotype originates from a human donor in a cohort sampled during active COVID-19. The source material was peripheral blood.

The CDR3: CASSYILGGHWETQYF. As DNA, the CDR3 is TGTGCCAGCAGTTACATCTTAGGTGGACATTGGGAGACCCAGTACTTC. The V call is TRBV6-2 or TRBV6-3, the J call TRBJ2-5; D possibly corresponds to TRBD1 (5 bases). Germline CDR1 is MNHEY and CDR2 is SVGEGT. The V end lost 2 bases, the J end lost 5 bases, and 18 bases lay between the germline ends. CDR3 length: 16 amino acids.